The clone carrying this T cell receptor (beta chain) came up a few times. No antigen is known for it. CDR1 and CDR2 (germline): MGHRA, YSYEKL. The V gene lost 2 bases and the J gene lost 1 base, with 12 bases spanning the gap. The CDR3 runs 15 residues. TCRdb re-analysed the PCR reads in MiXCR, keeping a single row per CDR3 protein. The sample holds some 320,000 distinct CDR3 sequences; 20% to 25% are singletons and the top ten take approximately 0.84%. Libraries of naive CD8 T cells were made from roughly 20,000 to 1,000,000 sorted cells. They used 10%, 30% or 50% RNA. The data originate from a study of molecular identifiers for immune sequencing clone quantification. Findings and limits, study-wide: Clone sizes that are highly expanded could be underestimated when identical TCR molecules share a barcode. The share of molecules held by clones above 20 RNA copies was over 98% in effector cells and under 1% in naive cells.

The V and J genes are TRBV4-1 and TRBJ2-7, with unresolved D. This receptor was obtained from a human donor in good health. Some libraries in this study had Jurkat cell RNA spiked in. The sequenced material came from naive CD8+ T cells from blood, with Jurkat cell RNA spiked in. The subset: FACS-sorted CD8+CD4-CCR7+CD45RA+ naive T cells. The CDR3 bases are TGCGCCAGCAGCCAAAAAGGACGGTCGTCCTACGAGCAGTACTTC. Protein product: CASSQKGRSSYEQYF.